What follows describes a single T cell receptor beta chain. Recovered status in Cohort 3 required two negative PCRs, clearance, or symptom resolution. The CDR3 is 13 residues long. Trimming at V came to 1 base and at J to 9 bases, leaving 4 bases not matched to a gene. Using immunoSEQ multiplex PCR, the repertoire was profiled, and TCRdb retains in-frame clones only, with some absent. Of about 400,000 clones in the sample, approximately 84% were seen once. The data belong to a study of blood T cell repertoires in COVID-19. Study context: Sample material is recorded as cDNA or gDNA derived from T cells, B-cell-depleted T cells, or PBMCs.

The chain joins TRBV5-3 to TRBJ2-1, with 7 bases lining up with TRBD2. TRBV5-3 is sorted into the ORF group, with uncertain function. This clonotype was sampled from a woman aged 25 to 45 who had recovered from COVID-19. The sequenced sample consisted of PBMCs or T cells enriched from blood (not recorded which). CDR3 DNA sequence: TGTGCCAGAAGCTTGTTACAGCGGGGTGAGCAGTTCTTC. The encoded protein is CARSLLQRGEQFF.